One sample yielded the 31 T cell receptor beta chains listed below, sequenced in a study of blood T cell repertoires in COVID-19. Sequencing was performed with immunoSEQ multiplex PCR; in TCRdb, only in-frame clones are kept and a portion is missing. The table has about 93,000 clones, roughly nine tenths seen once; the top ten hold under 5.5%. The sequenced material came from peripheral blood. These receptors originate from a man in his fifties or sixties with COVID-19, enrolled during active disease.

The J gene is TRBJ1-3, the V gene TRBV7-8; the D is unclear. With 0 bases removed from V and 1 base from J, the gap between germline ends came to 10 bases. Looked up from germline, CDR1 is SGHVS and CDR2 is FQNEAQ. The CDR3 contains 16 residues. CDR3: CASSLAPGLSGNTIYF. DNA for the CDR3: TGTGCCAGCAGCTTAGCCCCAGGCCTATCTGGAAACACCATATATTTT.

This clone appeared a single time. This rearrangement joins TRBV7-8 to TRBJ1-3; D may be TRBD1 (6 bases). Germline V gives CDR1 SGHVS, CDR2 FQNEAQ. The CDR3 extends over 16 amino acids. The ends were cut back, 5 bases at V and 0 bases at J, with 14 bases in the middle. The DNA of the CDR3 is TGTGCCAGCAGCCTCCTCGGACAGCACTCTGGAAACACCATATATTTT. Amino acid sequence: CASSLLGQHSGNTIYF.

V is TRBV24-1 and J is TRBJ2-3; D remains ambiguous. Trimming pared 6 bases from V and 2 bases from J, leaving 11 bases between. There are 14 residues in the CDR3. The V gene's germline CDR1 is KGHDR and CDR2 SFDVKD. Here the CDR3 DNA reads TGTGCCACCAGTTTGGGCCTGTACACAGATACGCAGTATTTT. Residues: CATSLGLYTDTQYF.

The chain recombines TRBV5-5 with TRBJ1-2; 7 nucleotides align to TRBD1. V dropped 5 bases and J dropped 4; count of bases not matched to a gene: 8. Germline-derived CDR1 and CDR2 are SGHKS and YYEKEE (reference sequence). CDR3 length equals 14 residues. Here the CDR3 reads CASSYTGVSYGYTF. The CDR3 nucleotides read TGTGCCAGCAGTTACACAGGGGTCTCCTATGGCTACACCTTC.

The CDR3 is CASTDDRQGWNTGELFF. The CDR3 coding sequence is TGTGCCAGCACCGATGACAGGCAGGGGTGGAACACCGGGGAGCTGTTTTTT. V usage is TRBV6-4 and J usage is TRBJ2-2; perhaps TRBD1 as D (6 bases). Per the germline V gene, CDR1 is MRHNA and CDR2 is SNTAGT. There are 17 residues in the CDR3. Trimming removed 7 bases from V and 1 base from J, with 19 bases in between.

V gene TRBV12-5 combines with J gene TRBJ2-3; the D is unclear. Germline V CDR1 and CDR2: LGHNT, FRNRAP. V shed 5 bases and J shed 1 base, with 10 bases lying between them. The CDR3 contains 14 residues. CDR3 in DNA: TGTGCTAGTGGTCCGGTACTTCGCACAGATACGCAGTATTTT. Encoded protein: CASGPVLRTDTQYF. The full variable domain, rest sourced from reference TRBV12-5 and TRBJ2-3, is DARVTQTPRHKVTEMGQEVTMRCQPILGHNTVFWYRQTMMQGLELLAYFRNRAPLDDSGMPKDRFSAEMPDATLATLKIQPSEPRDSAVYFCASGPVLRTDTQYFGPGTRLTVL.

The chain joins TRBV11-3 to TRBJ2-5, with D tentatively TRBD1 (6 bases). V was cut by 0 bases and J by 2 bases, with 10 bases left in between. The CDR3 runs 15 residues. From germline, CDR1 is SGHNT and CDR2 YENEEA. The chain's CDR3 is CASSLDGQGQETQYF. The CDR3 DNA reads as TGTGCCAGCAGCTTAGATGGCCAGGGGCAAGAGACCCAGTACTTC.

The rearrangement uses TRBV21-1 and TRBJ2-7; the listed D gene, TRBD2, was not tested against the DNA. TRBV21-1 is assigned pseudogene status. CDR3 length equals 16 residues. CDR3: CASSKWPKGATKGQYF. In nucleotides, the CDR3 is TGTGCCAGCAGCAAATGGCCTAAGGGAGCCACCAAGGGGCAGTACTTC.

V and J are TRBV2 and TRBJ1-1; D ambiguous. In germline, CDR1 is SNHLY, CDR2 FYNNEI. With 11 bases removed from V and 5 bases from J, the gap between germline ends came to 6 bases. This CDR3 contains 9 residues. CDR3 coding DNA: TGTGCCTACGGGACTGAAGCTTTCTTT. The encoded protein is CAYGTEAFF.

This chain joins TRBV6-6 and TRBJ1-6, with D perhaps matching TRBD1 (5 bases). Trimming took 6 bases from V and 10 from J, leaving 10 bases between them. CDR1 is MNHNY, CDR2 SVGAGI, per germline (reference sequence). This CDR3 has 12 amino acids. Here the CDR3 DNA reads TGTGCCAGCAGCAATCAGGGATCACCCCTCCACTTT. It encodes CASSNQGSPLHF.

This clone is labeled as large (0.1 to 1%). The chain carries TRBV2 and TRBJ2-3; D possibly corresponds to TRBD1 (5 bases). The CDR3 runs to 15 residues. V lost 3 bases, J lost 2 bases, and 12 bases lay in between. The germline V gene has CDR1 SNHLY and CDR2 FYNNEI. CDR3 sequence (DNA): TGTGCCAGCAGTGAGGGGCTAATGGCCACAGATACGCAGTATTTT. Protein sequence: CASSEGLMATDTQYF.

The CDR3 is CASVTFGDRDAEQFF. The CDR3 DNA reads TGTGCCAGCGTAACCTTCGGGGACAGGGATGCTGAGCAGTTCTTC. This chain links TRBV27 with TRBJ2-1; 9 bases are shared with TRBD1. V dropped 8 bases and J dropped 9; count of bases not matched to a gene: 14. CDR1 and CDR2 (germline): MNHEY, SMNVEV (reference sequence). This CDR3 region has 15 residues.

This clone appeared a few times. The chain couples TRBV4-1 to TRBJ2-3; 12 bases fit TRBD1. This CDR3 has 16 amino acids. Germline CDR1 reads MGHRA; CDR2 reads YSYEKL. J was trimmed by 6 bases and V by 5 bases; bases with no gene match: 9. The CDR3 DNA is TGCGCCAGCAGCAACCTTAGGGACAGGGGGCTTGATACGCAGTATTTT. The encoded protein is CASSNLRDRGLDTQYF.

The chain links TRBV7-3 to TRBJ1-3; no definite D call. Germline V gene sequence: CDR1 SGHTA, CDR2 FQGTGA. The V gene lost 5 bases and the J gene lost 0 bases, with 11 bases spanning the gap. The CDR3 totals 15 residues. The CDR3 bases are TGTGCCAGCAGCCTGCACCGGGACTCTGGAAACACCATATATTTT. Amino acids: CASSLHRDSGNTIYF.

This rearrangement joins TRBV10-1 to TRBJ2-3; D call uncertain. Trimming left V 5 bases short and J 2 bases short, with 5 bases between. From germline, CDR1 is WNHNN and CDR2 SYGVQD (reference sequence). The CDR3 has 12 amino acids. The CDR3 here is CASSSSTDTQYF. The CDR3 nucleotides read TGCGCCAGCAGTTCATCCACAGATACGCAGTATTTT.

This chain links TRBV7-6 with TRBJ2-2; 12 positions match TRBD2. Germline V gene data show CDR1 as SGHVS and CDR2 as FNYEAQ. The CDR3 has 15 residues. Germline trimming cut 6 bases from V and 3 bases from J; bases unmatched to any gene: 2. CDR3 residues: CASSPSGRDTGELFF. DNA of the CDR3: TGTGCCAGCAGTCCTAGCGGGAGGGACACCGGGGAGCTGTTTTTT.

This clone showed up just once. This sequence joins TRBV5-1 and TRBJ2-2, with a tentative D call TRBD2 (5 bases). The CDR3 consists of 14 residues. Trimming removed 4 bases at V and 4 bases at J, with 11 bases between. The germline gives CDR1 SGHRS, CDR2 YFSETQ. The CDR3 reads CASSSSGFTGELFF. The CDR3 DNA sequence: TGCGCCAGCAGCAGCTCGGGGTTCACCGGGGAGCTGTTTTTT.

Here the CDR3 reads CASSFAGGDYNEQFF. DNA for the CDR3: TGTGCCAGCAGCTTTGCGGGCGGCGACTACAATGAGCAGTTCTTC. The chain couples TRBV11-3 to TRBJ2-1; TRBD2 might be the D (5 bases). The CDR3 sequence is 15 residues long. Germline V gene lookup returns CDR1 SGHNT and CDR2 YENEEA. V lost 3 bases and J 3 bases, leaving 12 bases between the germline ends.

V is TRBV18 and J is TRBJ2-4; D is undetermined. The CDR3 runs to 11 residues. V dropped 4 bases and J dropped 8 bases, with 6 bases sitting between them. From germline, CDR1 is KGHSH and CDR2 LQKENI. The CDR3 loop reads CASSRLDIQYF. The CDR3 nucleotides read TGTGCCAGCTCACGCTTAGACATTCAGTACTTC.

The chain carries TRBV19 and TRBJ2-1, with 8 bases identical to TRBD2. This CDR3 spans 16 amino acids. Germline V gives CDR1 LNHDA, CDR2 SQIVND (reference sequence). Unmatched junction bases numbered 12, after V lost 2 bases and J lost 9 bases. The CDR3 reads CASSILAGQPVGEQFF. The CDR3 DNA reads as TGTGCCAGTAGTATATTAGCGGGACAACCCGTCGGTGAGCAGTTCTTC.

This chain joins TRBV28 and TRBJ2-7, with 7 bases identical to TRBD1. Germline trimming cut 5 bases from V and 1 base from J; bases unmatched to any gene: 14. CDR3 size: 17 residues. Germline CDR1 MDHEN, CDR2 SYDVKM. The DNA for the CDR3 is TGTGCCAGCAGTACTCCACAAGGGGACAGTGTATCCTACGAGCAGTACTTC. Translating it yields CASSTPQGDSVSYEQYF.

The CDR3 DNA reads as TGTGCCAGCAGCCCGACAGGGGGGGAAAAACTGTTTTTT. Its translation is CASSPTGGEKLFF. The rearrangement uses TRBV11-3 and TRBJ1-4, with 9 nucleotides matching TRBD1. Unmatched junction bases numbered 3, after V lost 5 bases and J lost 8 bases. The germline gives CDR1 SGHNT, CDR2 YENEEA. The CDR3 consists of 13 residues.

This clone showed up just a few times. The chain links TRBV7-2 to TRBJ1-2, with TRBD1 matching over 7 bases. V shed 5 bases and J 3 bases; nucleotides not matched to a gene: 6. This CDR3 spans 14 amino acids. Looked up from germline, CDR1 is SGHTA and CDR2 is FQGNSA. The CDR3 sequence is CASSPRQGYYGYTF. In nucleotides, the CDR3 is TGTGCCAGCAGCCCAAGACAGGGATACTATGGCTACACCTTC.

This sequence joins TRBV5-1 and TRBJ2-3; TRBD2 matches at 10 bases. Looked up from germline, CDR1 is SGHRS and CDR2 is YFSETQ. V lost 7 bases to trimming and J lost 3 bases; unmatched junction nucleotides: 8. This CDR3 is built from 15 residues. In DNA, the CDR3 is TGCGCCAGCCGTCAGCGGGAGGGCCGGACAGATACGCAGTATTTT. Translation: CASRQREGRTDTQYF.

The V gene is TRBV7-9, the J gene TRBJ2-1; TRBD2 aligns across 12 bases. Germline assignment: CDR1 SEHNR and CDR2 FQNEAQ (reference sequence). The CDR3 consists of 16 residues. Unmatched junction bases numbered 2, after V lost 5 bases and J lost 0 bases. The chain's CDR3 is CASSPLAGGSYNEQFF. The DNA of the CDR3 is TGTGCCAGCAGCCCACTAGCGGGAGGCTCCTACAATGAGCAGTTCTTC.

J is TRBJ1-2 and V is TRBV5-4, with no clear D. Germline V gene sequence: CDR1 SGHNT, CDR2 YYREEE (reference sequence). V lost 1 base and J lost 0, with 7 bases in between. The length of the CDR3 is 14 residues. As DNA, the CDR3 is TGTGCCAGCAGCTTGTCCCAGACTAACTATGGCTACACCTTC. Encoded protein: CASSLSQTNYGYTF.

The gene calls are TRBV6-1 and TRBJ2-3, with 12 bases aligning to TRBD2. This CDR3 contains 16 residues. Germline CDR1 MNHNS, CDR2 SASEGT. V lost 4 bases and J lost 2; bases outside the gene matches: 4. The CDR3 sequence is CASSVLAGGDTDTQYF. The CDR3, as DNA: TGTGCCAGCAGTGTGCTAGCGGGAGGGGACACAGATACGCAGTATTTT.

The rearrangement links TRBV5-5 to TRBJ2-3; tentative D call: TRBD2 (5 bases). Trimming pared 2 bases from V and 0 bases from J, leaving 7 bases between. The length of the CDR3 is 14 residues. Germline V lookup: CDR1 SGHKS, CDR2 YYEKEE (reference sequence). The CDR3: CASSLAESTDTQYF. For the CDR3, the DNA is TGTGCCAGCAGCTTAGCGGAGAGCACAGATACGCAGTATTTT.

The chain has TRBV29-1 and TRBJ2-7; 11 bases line up with TRBD2. CDR3 size: 15 residues. Germline lookup yields CDR1 SQVTM and CDR2 ANQGSEA. J was trimmed by 1 base and V by 6 bases; bases with no gene match: 8. CDR3 sequence (DNA): TGCAGCGTCTTTAAACTAGCGGGAGTATCCTACGAGCAGTACTTC. Its translation: CSVFKLAGVSYEQYF.

The chain recombines TRBV24-1 with TRBJ1-1, with TRBD1 matching over 9 bases. Unmatched junction bases numbered 16, after V lost 7 bases and J lost 5 bases. Germline V gene sequence: CDR1 KGHDR, CDR2 SFDVKD. The CDR3 runs 17 residues. Here the CDR3 DNA reads TGTGCCACCAGCTCCGCCGGGACAGGGAACAAGGATACTGAAGCTTTCTTT. This translates into CATSSAGTGNKDTEAFF.

The J gene is TRBJ2-1, the V gene TRBV19; D might be TRBD1 (6 bases). Germline values: CDR1 LNHDA, CDR2 SQIVND (reference sequence). V dropped 9 bases and J dropped 2 bases, with 14 bases sitting between them. There are 14 residues in the CDR3. The CDR3 reads CASVSDSPYNEQFF. In nucleotides, the CDR3 is TGTGCCAGCGTCTCGGACAGCCCCTACAATGAGCAGTTCTTC.